The TCR beta chain under discussion was sequenced for a study of CD8+CD57+ T cells in acquired aplastic anemia. Study-level background: Average CD4+ read depth in healthy donors was about 9.8 million reads.

This clonotype has at least ten counts. Its specificity is not known. J gave up 8 bases and V 7 bases, and 10 bases lay outside the gene matches. The CDR3 is 15 residues long. The germline V gene has CDR1 WSHSY and CDR2 SAAADI. TCR beta VDJ and CDR3 profiles were obtained from a genomic DNA template. TCRdb reprocessed the reads via MiXCR and lists one record per CDR3 protein. The data hold about 190,000 distinct CDR3 sequences, with around half observed a single time. Findings and caveats of the study: The study identified under 30 CD8+ CDR3 sequences shared by patients and controls.

The TCR originated in a human donor in good health, serving as a control. The chain links TRBV10-2 to TRBJ2-4; 11 positions agree with TRBD1. Specimen: sorted CD4+, CD8+, or CD8+CD57+ T cells (not recorded which) from PBMCs. Written as DNA, the CDR3 is TGCGCCAGCAATCACCAAGGGGGACAGGGGGACATTCAGTACTTC. Residues: CASNHQGGQGDIQYF.